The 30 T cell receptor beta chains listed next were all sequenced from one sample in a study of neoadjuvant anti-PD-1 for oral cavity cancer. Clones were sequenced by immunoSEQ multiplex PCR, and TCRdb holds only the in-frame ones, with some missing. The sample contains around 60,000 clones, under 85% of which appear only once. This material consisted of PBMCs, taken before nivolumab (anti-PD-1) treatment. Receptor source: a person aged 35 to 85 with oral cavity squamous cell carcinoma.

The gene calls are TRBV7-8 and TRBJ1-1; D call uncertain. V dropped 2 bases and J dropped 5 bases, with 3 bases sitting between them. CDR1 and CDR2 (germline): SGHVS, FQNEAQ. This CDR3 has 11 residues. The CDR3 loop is CASSLKTEAFF. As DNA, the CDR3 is TGTGCCAGCAGCTTAAAAACTGAAGCTTTCTTT.

CDR3 region: CASSPGQGFGYTF. The CDR3 DNA is TGTGCCAGCAGCCCTGGACAGGGCTTTGGCTACACCTTC. The gene calls are TRBV5-6 and TRBJ1-2; TRBD1 matches at 8 bases. The CDR3 covers 13 residues. The germline V gene has CDR1 SGHDT and CDR2 YYEEEE. The V and J ends lost 4 bases and 7 bases, in that order; junction bases with no gene match: 6.

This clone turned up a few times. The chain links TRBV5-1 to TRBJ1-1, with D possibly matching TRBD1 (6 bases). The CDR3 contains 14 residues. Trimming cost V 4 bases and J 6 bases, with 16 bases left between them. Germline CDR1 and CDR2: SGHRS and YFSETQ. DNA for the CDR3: TGCGCCAGCAGCATTTACCTGACAGGATCTGAAGCTTTCTTT. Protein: CASSIYLTGSEAFF.

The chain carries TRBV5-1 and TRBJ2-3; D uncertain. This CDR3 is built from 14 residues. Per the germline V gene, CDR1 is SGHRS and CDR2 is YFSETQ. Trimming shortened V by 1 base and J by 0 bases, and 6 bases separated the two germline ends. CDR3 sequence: CASSLLISTDTQYF. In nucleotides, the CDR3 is TGCGCCAGCAGCTTGCTGATTAGCACAGATACGCAGTATTTT.

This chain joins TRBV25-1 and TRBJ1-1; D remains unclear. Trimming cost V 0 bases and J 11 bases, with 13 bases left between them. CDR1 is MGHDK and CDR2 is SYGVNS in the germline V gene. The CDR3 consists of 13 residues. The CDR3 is CASSEYPSTAAFF. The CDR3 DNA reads TGTGCCAGCAGTGAATACCCCTCCACCGCGGCTTTCTTT.

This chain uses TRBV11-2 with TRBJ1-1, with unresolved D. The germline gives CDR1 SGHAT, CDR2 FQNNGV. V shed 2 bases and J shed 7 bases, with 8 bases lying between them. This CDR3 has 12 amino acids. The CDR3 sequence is CASSLRAIEAFF. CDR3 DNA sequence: TGTGCCAGCAGCTTACGGGCGATTGAAGCTTTCTTT.

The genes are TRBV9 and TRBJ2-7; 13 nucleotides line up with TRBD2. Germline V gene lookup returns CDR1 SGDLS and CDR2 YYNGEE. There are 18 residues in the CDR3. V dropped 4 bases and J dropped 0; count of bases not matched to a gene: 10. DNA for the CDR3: TGTGCCAGCAGCCCGACGACTAGCGGGAGGACAAGCTCCTACGAGCAGTACTTC. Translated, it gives CASSPTTSGRTSSYEQYF.

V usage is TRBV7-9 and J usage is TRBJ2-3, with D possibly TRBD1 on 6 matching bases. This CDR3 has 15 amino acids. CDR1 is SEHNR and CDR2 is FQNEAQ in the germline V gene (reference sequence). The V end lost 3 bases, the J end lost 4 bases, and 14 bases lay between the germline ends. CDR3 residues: CASSFRRTESDTQYF. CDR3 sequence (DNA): TGTGCCAGCAGCTTCAGGAGGACAGAGTCAGATACGCAGTATTTT.

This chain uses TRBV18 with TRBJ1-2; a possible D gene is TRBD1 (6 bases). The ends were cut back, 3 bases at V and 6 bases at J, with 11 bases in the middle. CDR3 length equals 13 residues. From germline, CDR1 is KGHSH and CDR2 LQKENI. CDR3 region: CASSPQGPNGYTF. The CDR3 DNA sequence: TGTGCCAGCTCACCGCAGGGGCCGAATGGCTACACCTTC. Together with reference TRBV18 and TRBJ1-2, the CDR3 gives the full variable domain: NAGVMQNPRHLVRRRGQEARLRCSPMKGHSHVYWYRQLPEEGLKFMVYLQKENIIDESGMPKERFSAEFPKEGPSILRIQQVVRGDSAAYFCASSPQGPNGYTFGSGTRLTVV.

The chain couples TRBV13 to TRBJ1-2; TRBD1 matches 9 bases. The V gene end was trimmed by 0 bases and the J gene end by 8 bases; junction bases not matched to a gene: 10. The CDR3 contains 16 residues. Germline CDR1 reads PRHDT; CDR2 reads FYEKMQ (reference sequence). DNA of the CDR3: TGTGCCAGCAGCTTAGGAAGCGGGACAGGGTTGGACGGCTACACCTTC. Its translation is CASSLGSGTGLDGYTF.

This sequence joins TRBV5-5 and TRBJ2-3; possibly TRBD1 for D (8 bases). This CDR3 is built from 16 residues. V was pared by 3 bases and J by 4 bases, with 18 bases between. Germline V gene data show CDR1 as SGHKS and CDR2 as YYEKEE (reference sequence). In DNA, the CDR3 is TGTGCCAGCAGCTCCTACAGGGGGGGGAGCCCAGATACGCAGTATTTT. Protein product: CASSSYRGGSPDTQYF.

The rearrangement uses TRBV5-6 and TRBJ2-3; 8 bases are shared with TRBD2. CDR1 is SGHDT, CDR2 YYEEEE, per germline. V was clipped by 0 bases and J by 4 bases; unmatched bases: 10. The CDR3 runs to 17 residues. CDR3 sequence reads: CASSLERGGLLADTQYF. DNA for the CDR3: TGTGCCAGCAGCTTGGAACGGGGGGGGCTCCTCGCAGATACGCAGTATTTT.

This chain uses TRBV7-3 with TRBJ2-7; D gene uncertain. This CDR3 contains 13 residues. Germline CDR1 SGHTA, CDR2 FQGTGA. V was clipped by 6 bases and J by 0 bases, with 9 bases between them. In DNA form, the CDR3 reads TGTGCCAGCAGTCCGACGCACTCCTACGAGCAGTACTTC. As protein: CASSPTHSYEQYF.

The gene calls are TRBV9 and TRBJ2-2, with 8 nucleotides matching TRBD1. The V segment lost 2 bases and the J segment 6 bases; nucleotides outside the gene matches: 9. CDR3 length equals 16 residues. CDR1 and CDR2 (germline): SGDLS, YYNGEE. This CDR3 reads CASSVWTGIRSGELFF. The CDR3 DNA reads TGTGCCAGCAGCGTTTGGACAGGGATTAGGTCCGGGGAGCTGTTTTTT.

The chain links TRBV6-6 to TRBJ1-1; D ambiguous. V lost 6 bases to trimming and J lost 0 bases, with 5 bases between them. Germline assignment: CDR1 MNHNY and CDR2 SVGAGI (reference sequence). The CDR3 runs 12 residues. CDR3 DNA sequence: TGTGCCAGCAGCCACCTGAACACTGAAGCTTTCTTT. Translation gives CASSHLNTEAFF.

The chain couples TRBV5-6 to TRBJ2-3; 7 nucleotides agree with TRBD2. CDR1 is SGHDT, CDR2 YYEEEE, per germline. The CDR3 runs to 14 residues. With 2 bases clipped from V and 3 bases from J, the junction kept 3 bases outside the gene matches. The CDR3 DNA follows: TGTGCCAGCAGCTTCGGCGGGAGTACAGATACGCAGTATTTT. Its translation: CASSFGGSTDTQYF.

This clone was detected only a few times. CDR3 DNA: TGCGCCAGCAGCCCACTGCAGGGACGTGGTGGCGAGCAGTACTTC. This encodes CASSPLQGRGGEQYF. This rearrangement joins TRBV5-1 to TRBJ2-7; possibly TRBD1 or TRBD2 for D (5 bases each). The germline gives CDR1 SGHRS, CDR2 YFSETQ. The CDR3 extends over 15 amino acids. Trimming shortened V by 4 bases and J by 6 bases, and 20 bases separated the two germline ends.

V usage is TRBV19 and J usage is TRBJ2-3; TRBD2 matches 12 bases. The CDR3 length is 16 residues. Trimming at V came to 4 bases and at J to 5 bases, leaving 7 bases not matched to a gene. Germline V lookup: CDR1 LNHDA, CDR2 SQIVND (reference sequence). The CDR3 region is CASSNPSTSGRDTQYF. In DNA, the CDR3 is TGTGCCAGTAGTAACCCTTCGACTAGCGGGAGAGATACGCAGTATTTT. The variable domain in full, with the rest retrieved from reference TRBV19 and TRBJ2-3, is DGGITQSPKYLFRKEGQNVTLSCEQNLNHDAMYWYRQDPGQGLRLIYYSQIVNDFQKGDIAEGYSVSREKKESFPLTVTSAQKNPTAFYLCASSNPSTSGRDTQYFGPGTRLTVL.

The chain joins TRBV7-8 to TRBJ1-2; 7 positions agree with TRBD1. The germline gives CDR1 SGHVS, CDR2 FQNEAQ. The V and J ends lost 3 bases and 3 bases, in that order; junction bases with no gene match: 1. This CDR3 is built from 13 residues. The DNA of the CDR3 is TGTGCCAGCAGCTTCGACAGGGACTATGGCTACACCTTC. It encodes CASSFDRDYGYTF.

CDR3 in amino acids: CATRDSPLHF. CDR3 in DNA: TGTGCCACCCGGGATTCACCCCTCCACTTT. The chain recombines TRBV27 with TRBJ1-6; unclear D gene. Looked up from germline, CDR1 is MNHEY and CDR2 is SMNVEV (reference sequence). Deletions cut 10 bases from V and 8 bases from J, with 6 bases between. This CDR3 is 10 amino acids long.

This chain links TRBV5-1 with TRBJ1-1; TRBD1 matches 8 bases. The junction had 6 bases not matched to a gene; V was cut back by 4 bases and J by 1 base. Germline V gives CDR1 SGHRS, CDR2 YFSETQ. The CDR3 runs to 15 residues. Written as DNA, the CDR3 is TGCGCCAGCAGCGGAGCCGGGACAGGGAACACTGAAGCTTTCTTT. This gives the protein CASSGAGTGNTEAFF.

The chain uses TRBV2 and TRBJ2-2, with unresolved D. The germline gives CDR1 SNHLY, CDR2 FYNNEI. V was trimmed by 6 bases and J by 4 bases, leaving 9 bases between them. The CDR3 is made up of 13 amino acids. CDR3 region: CASSLLGTGELFF. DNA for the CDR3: TGTGCCAGCAGCCTACTTGGCACCGGGGAGCTGTTTTTT. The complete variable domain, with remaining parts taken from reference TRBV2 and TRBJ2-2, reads EPEVTQTPSHQVTQMGQEVILRCVPISNHLYFYWYRQILGQKVEFLVSFYNNEISEKSEIFDDQFSVERPDGSNFTLKIRSTKLEDSAMYFCASSLLGTGELFFGEGSRLTVL.

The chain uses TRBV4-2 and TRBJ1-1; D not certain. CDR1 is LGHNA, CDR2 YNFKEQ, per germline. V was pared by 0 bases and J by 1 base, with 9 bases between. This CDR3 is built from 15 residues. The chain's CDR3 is CASSQDKIPNTEAFF. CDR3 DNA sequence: TGTGCCAGCAGCCAAGATAAAATCCCGAACACTGAAGCTTTCTTT.

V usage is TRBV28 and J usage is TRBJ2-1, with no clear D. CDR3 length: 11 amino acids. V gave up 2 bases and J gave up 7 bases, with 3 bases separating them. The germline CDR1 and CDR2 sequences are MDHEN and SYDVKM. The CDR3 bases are TGTGCCAGCAGTTTAGTGAATGAGCAGTTCTTC. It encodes CASSLVNEQFF.

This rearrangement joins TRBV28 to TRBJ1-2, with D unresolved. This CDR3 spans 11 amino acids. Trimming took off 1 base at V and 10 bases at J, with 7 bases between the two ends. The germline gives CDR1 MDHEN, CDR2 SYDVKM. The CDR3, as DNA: TGTGCCAGCAGTTTATTCTGGGACTACACCTTC. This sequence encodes CASSLFWDYTF.

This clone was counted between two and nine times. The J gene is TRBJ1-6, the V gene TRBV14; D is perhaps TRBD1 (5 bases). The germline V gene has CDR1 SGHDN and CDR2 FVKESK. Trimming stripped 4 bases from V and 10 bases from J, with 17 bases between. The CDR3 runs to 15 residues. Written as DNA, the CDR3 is TGTGCCAGCAGCCTTACTGGGGCAGTGGGATCACCCCTCCACTTT. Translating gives CASSLTGAVGSPLHF.

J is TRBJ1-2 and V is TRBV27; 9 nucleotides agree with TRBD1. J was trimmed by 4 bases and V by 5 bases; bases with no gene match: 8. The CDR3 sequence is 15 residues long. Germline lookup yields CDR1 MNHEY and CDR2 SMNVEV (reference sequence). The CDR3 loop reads CASSPTGGRAYGYTF. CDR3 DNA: TGTGCCAGCAGTCCAACAGGGGGCCGGGCCTATGGCTACACCTTC.

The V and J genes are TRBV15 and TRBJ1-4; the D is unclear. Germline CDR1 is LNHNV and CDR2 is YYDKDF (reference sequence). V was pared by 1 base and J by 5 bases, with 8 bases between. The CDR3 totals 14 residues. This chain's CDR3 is CATSRGQSNEKLFF. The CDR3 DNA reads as TGTGCCACCAGCAGAGGGCAGTCGAATGAAAAACTGTTTTTT.

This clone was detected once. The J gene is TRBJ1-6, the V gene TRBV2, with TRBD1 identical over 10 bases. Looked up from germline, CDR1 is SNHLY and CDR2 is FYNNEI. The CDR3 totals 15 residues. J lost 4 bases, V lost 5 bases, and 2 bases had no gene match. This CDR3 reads CASSRGQGYNSPLHF. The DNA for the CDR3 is TGTGCCAGCAGTAGGGGACAGGGGTATAATTCACCCCTCCACTTT. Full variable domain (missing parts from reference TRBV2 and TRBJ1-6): EPEVTQTPSHQVTQMGQEVILRCVPISNHLYFYWYRQILGQKVEFLVSFYNNEISEKSEIFDDQFSVERPDGSNFTLKIRSTKLEDSAMYFCASSRGQGYNSPLHFGNGTRLTVT.

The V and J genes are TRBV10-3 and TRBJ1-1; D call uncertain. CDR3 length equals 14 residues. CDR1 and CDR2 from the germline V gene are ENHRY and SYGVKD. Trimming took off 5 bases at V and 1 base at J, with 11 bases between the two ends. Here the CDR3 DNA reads TGTGCCATCAGTAAATGGTACACGAACACTGAAGCTTTCTTT. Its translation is CAISKWYTNTEAFF.